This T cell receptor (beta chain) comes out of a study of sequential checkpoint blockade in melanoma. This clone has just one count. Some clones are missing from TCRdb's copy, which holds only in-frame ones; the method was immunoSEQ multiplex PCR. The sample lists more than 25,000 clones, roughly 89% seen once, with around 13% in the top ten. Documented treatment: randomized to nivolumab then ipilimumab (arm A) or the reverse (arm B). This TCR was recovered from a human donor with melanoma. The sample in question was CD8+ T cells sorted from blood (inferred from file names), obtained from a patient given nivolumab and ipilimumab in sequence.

This chain's CDR3 is CASSQDRTVEKLFF. In DNA, the CDR3 is TGCGCCAGCAGCCAAGATAGGACAGTTGAAAAACTGTTTTTT. J is TRBJ1-4 and V is TRBV4-1, with D perhaps TRBD1 (6 bases). Germline assignment: CDR1 MGHRA and CDR2 YSYEKL. Trimming took 0 bases from V and 7 from J, leaving 9 bases between them. CDR3 length: 14 amino acids.